This is a list of T cell receptor beta chains from one sample in a study of shared clonotypes between healthy human individuals. Assay used: immunoSEQ multiplex PCR; TCRdb lists only in-frame clones, some missing. This table has over a million clones, around 95% appearing once. Specimen: naive CD4+ T cells sorted from blood. The receptors were gathered from a man aged 25-45 years in good health. CDR3s include the opening cysteine and the closing phenylalanine or tryptophan. Each record gives: CDR3 protein, CDR3 DNA, D gene, J gene, V gene, clone size. A D gene is named only where the DNA matches it firmly. Size is stated for part of the rows, as once, few or many counts, or as a class when the clone is expanded.

CASSEREGNEQFF | TGTGCCAGCAGTGAAAGGGAAGGCAATGAGCAGTTCTTC | NA | TRBJ2-1 | TRBV2 | NA
CASSFSHSNQPQHF | TGTGCCAGCAGCTTCTCACATAGCAATCAGCCCCAGCATTTT | NA | TRBJ1-5 | TRBV7-9 | NA
CASSLWTSVGADTQYF | TGTGCCAGTAGTCTTTGGACTAGCGTAGGGGCAGATACGCAGTATTTT | TRBD2 | TRBJ2-3 | TRBV19 | NA
CASSLGVLDTEAFF | TGCGCCAGCAGCTTGGGAGTTTTGGACACTGAAGCTTTCTTT | NA | TRBJ1-1 | TRBV5-1 | NA
CASSAQGAKTQYF | TGTGCCAGTAGTGCACAGGGGGCAAAGACCCAGTACTTC | TRBD1 | TRBJ2-5 | TRBV19 | NA
CASSLSAGGRNQPQHF | TGTGCCAGCTCACTATCCGCCGGGGGCCGTAATCAGCCCCAGCATTTT | NA | TRBJ1-5 | TRBV18 | NA
CASSLASSGANVLTF | TGCGCCAGCAGCTTGGCCAGCTCTGGGGCCAACGTCCTGACTTTC | NA | TRBJ2-6 | TRBV5-1 | NA
CASSLVSRSATQYF | TGTGCCAGCAGCTTAGTCTCTAGATCCGCTACGCAGTATTTT | NA | TRBJ2-3 | TRBV7-9 | once
CASSVGEGRQGKTEAFF | TGTGCCAGCAGCGTAGGCGAGGGGCGACAGGGGAAGACTGAAGCTTTCTTT | TRBD1 | TRBJ1-1 | TRBV9 | NA
CASSSETVMNTEAFF | TGCGCCAGCAGCAGTGAGACAGTGATGAACACTGAAGCTTTCTTT | NA | TRBJ1-1 | TRBV5-1 | NA
CASRGQDTKNIQYF | TGTGCCAGTAGGGGACAGGATACAAAAAACATTCAGTACTTC | TRBD1 | TRBJ2-4 | TRBV19 | NA
CASSLFEQETQYF | TGCGCCAGCAGCTTGTTTGAGCAAGAGACCCAGTACTTC | NA | TRBJ2-5 | TRBV5-1 | once
CASKRQIQETQYF | TGTGCCAGCAAACGACAGATTCAAGAGACCCAGTACTTC | NA | TRBJ2-5 | TRBV6-1 | NA
CASSYEVADTQYF | TGTGCCAGCAGCTACGAGGTAGCAGATACGCAGTATTTT | NA | TRBJ2-3 | TRBV7-3 | NA
CASSDSADYGYTF | TGCGCCAGCAGTGACTCAGCAGACTATGGCTACACCTTC | NA | TRBJ1-2 | TRBV10-1 | NA
CASSTGLYEQYF | TGTGCCAGCAGCACAGGACTATACGAGCAGTACTTC | NA | TRBJ2-7 | TRBV13 | NA
CASSSLGERWGEQFF | TGTGCCAGCAGCTCCCTCGGGGAGAGATGGGGTGAGCAGTTCTTC | NA | TRBJ2-1 | TRBV11-3 | NA
CASSRFRGRAEAFF | TGTGCCAGCAGCCGTTTCAGGGGGCGGGCTGAAGCTTTCTTT | TRBD1 | TRBJ1-1 | TRBV5-8 | NA
CARSDRTSDVNNEQFF | TGTGCCAGAAGCGACCGAACTAGCGACGTCAACAATGAGCAGTTCTTC | TRBD2 | TRBJ2-1 | TRBV5-3 | NA
CASSLKGVLAKNIQYF | TGTGCCAGCAGTTTAAAAGGGGTCCTAGCCAAAAACATTCAGTACTTC | NA | TRBJ2-4 | TRBV27 | NA
CASSPRTYGEETQYF | TGTGCCAGCTCACCTCGGACGTACGGGGAGGAGACCCAGTACTTC | NA | TRBJ2-5 | TRBV18 | NA
CASSLNGRTEAFF | TGTGCCAGCAGCTTAAACGGGCGGACTGAAGCTTTCTTT | NA | TRBJ1-1 | TRBV7-9 | NA
CASRGQGLYGYTF | TGCGCCAGCAGGGGACAGGGCCTCTATGGCTACACCTTC | TRBD1 | TRBJ1-2 | TRBV4-1 | NA
CASSAPPGRGRTGELFF | TGTGCCAGCAGCGCCCCCCCCGGGAGGGGACGGACCGGGGAGCTGTTTTTT | TRBD2 | TRBJ2-2 | TRBV9 | NA
CSARDRRVEYF | TGCAGTGCCCGGGACAGACGGGTCGAGTACTTC | TRBD1 | TRBJ2-7 | TRBV20-1 | NA
CASSLFSDRASTGNTIYF | TGCGCCAGCAGCTTGTTCTCGGACAGGGCCAGTACTGGAAACACCATATATTTT | TRBD1 | TRBJ1-3 | TRBV5-1 | NA
CSVEPAGTDSSYGYTF | TGCAGCGTTGAACCAGCCGGGACAGACTCTTCCTATGGCTACACCTTC | TRBD1 | TRBJ1-2 | TRBV29-1 | NA
CASSLAPGLAGSNEQFF | TGCGCCAGCAGCTTGGCCCCCGGACTAGCGGGGTCCAATGAGCAGTTCTTC | TRBD2 | TRBJ2-1 | TRBV5-1 | NA
CASSPRLLAGGPWVSDTQYF | TGTGCCAGTAGCCCGCGTCTTCTAGCGGGAGGGCCCTGGGTTTCAGATACGCAGTATTTT | TRBD2 | TRBJ2-3 | TRBV19 | NA
CASSFRGTSNEQFF | TGTGCCAGCAGTTTTCGCGGGACATCGAATGAGCAGTTCTTC | NA | TRBJ2-1 | TRBV28 | NA